This T cell receptor (beta chain) was found in a study of control samples from healthy donors and cancer patients (dated by TCRdb to 2018 to 2021). The CDR1 and CDR2 encoded by the germline V gene are SGDLS and YYNGEE. Germline trimming: 0 bases from V, 4 bases from J; junction bases outside gene matches: 7. Counted from cysteine to phenylalanine, this CDR3 has 16 amino acids. Only CDR3 DNA remains: 48 bases, in frame from the first base. Remarks on this clone: There is no known antigen for this receptor. The record has no base qualities; no much larger clone is one base away.

The method was the immunoSEQ multiplex PCR assay. In TCRdb, the immuneACCESS table is reduced to in-frame sequences with V and J assigned. These tables do not hold every clone; where another copy was compared, an unresolved V gene accounts for under half, and the others remain unexplained. This sample is represented by about 60,000 clones; nearly 90% of them were singletons. The ten largest clones capture around 3.8% of the sample. The TCR comes from a man between 45 and 60 years old in good health. Here the chain combines TRBV9 and TRBJ2-3, and TRBD2 matches 8 of the central bases. The sample was blood. CDR3 protein: CASSVASGGIADTQYF. The DNA reads TGTGCCAGCAGCGTAGCCAGCGGGGGCATTGCAGATACGCAGTATTTT.